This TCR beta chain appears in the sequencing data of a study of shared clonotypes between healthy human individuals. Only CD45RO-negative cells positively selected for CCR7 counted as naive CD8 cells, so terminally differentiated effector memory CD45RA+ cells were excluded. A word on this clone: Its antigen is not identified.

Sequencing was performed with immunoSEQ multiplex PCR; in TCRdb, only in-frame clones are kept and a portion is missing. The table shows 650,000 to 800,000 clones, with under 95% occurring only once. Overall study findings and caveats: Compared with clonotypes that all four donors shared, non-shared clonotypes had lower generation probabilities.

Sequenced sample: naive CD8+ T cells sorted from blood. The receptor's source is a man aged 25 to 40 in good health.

CDR3 region: CASSLTGVQETQYF. The CDR3 DNA sequence: TGTGCCAGCAGTCTGACAGGGGTCCAAGAGACCCAGTACTTC. This chain connects TRBV11-2 to TRBJ2-5, with TRBD1 matching 8 bases. After removal of 6 bases from V and 1 base from J, the junction contained 4 bases not matched to a gene. This CDR3 region has 14 residues. Germline assignment: CDR1 SGHAT and CDR2 FQNNGV.